This T cell receptor beta chain was retrieved from a study of blood T cell repertoires in COVID-19. Study-level background: The origin of the acute and convalescent COVID-19 samples was the United States, Italy and Spain. T cells, B-cell-depleted T cells, or PBMCs provided the cDNA or gDNA that served as material.

The authors' processing: Estimates of nucleated cell counts were drawn from the amplification of reference gene primers. Sequencing was performed with immunoSEQ multiplex PCR; in TCRdb, only in-frame clones are kept and a portion is missing. V, J and clone size are taken as reported in that table, and D and trimming were inferred from the DNA itself. The data show about 96,000 clones, roughly 84% seen once. Germline V gene lookup returns CDR1 SNHLY and CDR2 FYNNEI. The CDR3 covers 15 residues. V lost 0 bases and J lost 6; bases outside the gene matches: 8. The chain recombines TRBV2 with TRBJ2-7; 7 bases map to TRBD2. Sequencing was performed on peripheral blood. The sequence came from a woman aged 55-69 years with acute or convalescent COVID-19. For the CDR3, the DNA is TGTGCCAGCAGTGAAGCGGGGGGGAGTTTGGTCGAGCAGTACTTC. This gives the protein CASSEAGGSLVEQYF.